This T cell receptor (beta chain) stems from a study of immune characterization of retroperitoneal liposarcoma. This clonotype has just a few counts. TCRdb called the PCR reads again in MiXCR, with one record for every CDR3 protein. The data show around 11,000 distinct CDR3 sequences, with approximately 26% seen just once and 8.3% held by the top ten. The germline CDR1 and CDR2 sequences are MDHEN and SYDVKM. CDR3 size: 14 residues. V was pared by 3 bases and J by 1 base, with 9 bases between. This chain links TRBV28 with TRBJ1-1; D might be TRBD1 (5 bases). This receptor was taken from a male donor with retroperitoneal liposarcoma. Input material: tumor tissue. The CDR3 region has the DNA TGTGCCAGCAGTTTGATAGGACAGAACACTGAAGCTTTCTTT. Translated: CASSLIGQNTEAFF.